The T cell receptor beta chain described here comes from a study of vaccination effects on CD4 cells after COVID-19. Comment on this clone: As yet, its antigen is unknown.

Antigen-specific CD4+ T cell clonotypes were called by their expansion after viral peptide-pool culture in ViraFEST. Culture proceeded for more than 8 days, and CD4+ T cells were then isolated. According to the study, vaccine recipients showed no prior SARS-CoV-2 infection and negative nucleocapsid antibodies. Assay: immunoSEQ multiplex PCR; the TCRdb copy retains only in-frame clones and omits some. Of about 71,000 clones listed, approximately 72% were seen once; the top ten hold under 4.5%. The study, taken as a whole, reports: Convalescent patients in the study were few, and early post-infection timepoints were absent. Substantial clonal contraction characterized both infection- and vaccine-induced clones late after vaccination.

The TCR originated in a human donor who received a COVID-19 vaccine. The material was CD4+ T cells from PBMCs cultured with HCoV-OC43 spike peptides, obtained before COVID-19 vaccination. The sample's subset: HCoV-OC43 spike overlapping peptide pool stimulation.

The CDR3 coding sequence is TGCGCCAGCAGCCAAGATCTGGGACAGGCCCGAAGCTACACCTTC. Translated: CASSQDLGQARSYTF. J is TRBJ1-2 and V is TRBV4-3; TRBD1 aligns across 8 bases. Germline assignment: CDR1 LGHNA and CDR2 YSLEER. The V gene end was trimmed by 0 bases and the J gene end by 9 bases; junction bases not matched to a gene: 9. The CDR3 contains 15 residues.